Below, 20 T cell receptor beta chains from the same sample are listed, as sequenced in a study of blood T cells in healthy people across ages. Primers used in a second PCR of roughly 7 to 12 cycles were a sample-barcoded 5' primer and a J-beta primer mix. Each CDR3 protein gets one entry after TCRdb re-called the 5' RACE reads with MiXCR. Of under 800,000 distinct CDR3 sequences in the sample, roughly 20% were seen once. The source material was blood. Source of these receptors: a man in his 70s in good health.

This clonotype was seen more than once but under ten times. The rearrangement joins TRBV20-1 to TRBJ2-1; TRBD2 aligns across 7 bases. V was pared by 7 bases and J by 3 bases, with 12 bases of the junction left unmatched. The CDR3 is made up of 15 amino acids. Per the germline V gene, CDR1 is DFQATT and CDR2 is SNEGSKA (reference sequence). As DNA, the CDR3 is TGCAGTGTGACAGAAAGTGCGGGAGTCTACAATGAGCAGTTCTTC. Amino acids: CSVTESAGVYNEQFF.

Concerning this clonotype: The germline gene is not matched at one end of the junction; a read error may be the cause. The chain joins TRBV14 to TRBJ1-1; the match to TRBD1 covers 7 bases. The CDR3 is made up of 18 amino acids. Germline values: CDR1 SGHDN, CDR2 FVKESK. The CDR3 region is CASSQQRSNRGLNTEAYF. CDR3 nucleotides: TGTGCCAGCAGCCAACAACGCTCAAACAGGGGATTGAACACTGAAGCTTACTTT.

The chain couples TRBV25-1 to TRBJ2-3; D is undetermined. CDR3 length: 14 residues. Per the germline V gene, CDR1 is MGHDK and CDR2 is SYGVNS. Trimming left V 3 bases short and J 2 bases short, with 9 bases between. For the CDR3, the DNA is TGTGCCAGCAGTGACGACCTGCTCACAGATACGCAGTATTTT. This encodes CASSDDLLTDTQYF.

The rearrangement uses TRBV9 and TRBJ2-1; D not resolved. The CDR3 contains 15 residues. Germline CDR1 and CDR2: SGDLS and YYNGEE. V lost 0 bases and J 0 bases, leaving 7 bases between the germline ends. CDR3 region: CASSVGRISYNEQFF. The DNA of the CDR3 is TGTGCCAGCAGCGTAGGGCGGATCTCCTACAATGAGCAGTTCTTC.

The chain has TRBV5-1 and TRBJ2-5; D gene unclear. This CDR3 has 13 residues. Germline V lookup: CDR1 SGHRS, CDR2 YFSETQ. V shed 0 bases and J shed 4 bases, with 7 bases lying between them. For the CDR3, the DNA is TGCGCCAGCAGCTTGGAGGCTTCAGAGACCCAGTACTTC. Amino acids: CASSLEASETQYF.

This clonotype was counted at least ten times. The chain links TRBV3-1 to TRBJ2-7, with 10 bases matching TRBD2. Per germline, CDR1 LGHDT and CDR2 YNNKEL (reference sequence). V was pared by 3 bases and J by 3 bases, with 5 bases of the junction left unmatched. This CDR3 has 15 residues. DNA for the CDR3: TGTGCCAGCAGCCACACTAGCGGGAAGGTCTACGAGCAGTACTTC. Its translation: CASSHTSGKVYEQYF.

This clonotype was seen more than once but under ten times. V and J are TRBV7-2 and TRBJ2-7; D remains ambiguous. The CDR3 is 13 amino acids. The germline gives CDR1 SGHTA, CDR2 FQGNSA. V gave up 1 base and J gave up 5 bases, with 9 bases separating them. In DNA, the CDR3 is TGTGCCAGCAGCTTAGGGGGTAACCACGAGCAGTACTTC. This encodes CASSLGGNHEQYF.

The V call is TRBV5-1, the J call TRBJ2-1; D not resolved. The germline gives CDR1 SGHRS, CDR2 YFSETQ. V lost 0 bases, J lost 7 bases, and 11 bases lay in between. This CDR3 is 14 amino acids long. As DNA, the CDR3 is TGCGCCAGCAGCTTGGATCGGAGTATAAATGAGCAGTTCTTC. As protein: CASSLDRSINEQFF.

The chain combines TRBV15 with TRBJ2-5; 7 nucleotides line up with TRBD1. From germline, CDR1 is LNHNV and CDR2 YYDKDF (reference sequence). V shed 10 bases, J shed 4 bases, and the junction held 9 bases outside the gene matches. There are 13 residues in the CDR3. The CDR3 reads CASKTGVGETQYF. Here the CDR3 DNA reads TGTGCCAGCAAAACAGGGGTAGGAGAGACCCAGTACTTC. The variable domain in full, completed from reference TRBV15 and TRBJ2-5, reads DAMVIQNPRYQVTQFGKPVTLSCSQTLNHNVMYWYQQKSSQAPKLLFHYYDKDFNNEADTPDNFQSRRPNTSFCFLDIRSPGLGDTAMYLCASKTGVGETQYFGPGTRLLVL.

This chain links TRBV20-1 with TRBJ2-3; D may be TRBD2 (5 bases). Germline CDR1 reads DFQATT; CDR2 reads SNEGSKA (reference sequence). CDR3 length: 14 residues. DNA for the CDR3: TGCAGCCAAGCCCTCCAGCGGAGCACAGATACGCAGTATTTT. It is translated as CSQALQRSTDTQYF.

J is TRBJ1-1 and V is TRBV12-3 or TRBV12-4; D gene ambiguous. The length of the CDR3 is 15 residues. V shed 6 bases and J shed 0 bases, with 14 bases lying between them. CDR3 amino acids: CASSKGGVMNTEAFF. The CDR3 DNA follows: TGTGCCAGCAGCAAGGGCGGGGTCATGAACACTGAAGCTTTCTTT.

The V gene is TRBV7-2, the J gene TRBJ1-4; 8 nucleotides align to TRBD1. CDR3 length: 16 residues. V shed 5 bases and J 8 bases; nucleotides not matched to a gene: 13. The germline gives CDR1 SGHTA, CDR2 FQGNSA. CDR3 nucleotides: TGTGCCAGCAGCCTCAGACTGACAGGGGTTGGGGAAAAACTGTTTTTT. Translation gives CASSLRLTGVGEKLFF.

In regard to this clonotype: Mismatch with germline at one junction end may stem from a read error. The genes are TRBV29-1 and TRBJ2-5; tentative D call: TRBD1 (6 bases). This CDR3 spans 13 amino acids. Germline V gene data show CDR1 as SQVTM and CDR2 as ANQGSEA. CDR3 in DNA: TGCAGCGTTGACTGGGGGCTTGTAGAGACCCTGTACTTC. Amino acid sequence: CSVDWGLVETLYF.

The V gene is TRBV10-3, the J gene TRBJ2-1, with TRBD2 identical over 9 bases. Germline values: CDR1 ENHRY, CDR2 SYGVKD. The junction had 4 bases not matched to a gene; V was cut back by 0 bases and J by 4 bases. The CDR3 loop spans 16 amino acids. The CDR3 loop reads CAISESGGRGYNEQFF. The DNA for the CDR3 is TGTGCCATCAGTGAGTCGGGCGGGAGGGGGTACAATGAGCAGTTCTTC.

This clonotype was seen more than once but under ten times. This chain uses TRBV20-1 with TRBJ2-1, with 11 bases matching TRBD2. This CDR3 has 14 amino acids. The germline gives CDR1 DFQATT, CDR2 SNEGSKA (reference sequence). Germline trimming cut 6 bases from V and 8 bases from J; bases unmatched to any gene: 9. CDR3 amino acids: CSAPGGLAVDEQFF. The CDR3 DNA reads TGCAGTGCCCCTGGGGGACTAGCGGTCGATGAGCAGTTCTTC.

CDR3: CASSQGTGPPFYEQYF. The CDR3 nucleotides are TGTGCCAGCAGTCAAGGGACAGGGCCTCCCTTCTACGAGCAGTACTTC. The chain links TRBV6-5 to TRBJ2-7; TRBD1 matches at 9 bases. The germline CDR1 and CDR2 sequences are MNHEY and SVGAGI. J gave up 3 bases and V 5 bases, and 11 bases lay outside the gene matches. The CDR3 runs 16 residues.

The V call is TRBV25-1, the J call TRBJ2-4; tentative D call: TRBD1 (5 bases). V lost 0 bases to trimming and J lost 5 bases, with 11 bases between them. CDR3 length equals 15 residues. Per germline, CDR1 MGHDK and CDR2 SYGVNS. The CDR3, as DNA: TGTGCCAGCAGTGAATATCTACAGGCGCAAAACATTCAGTACTTC. Translation gives CASSEYLQAQNIQYF. The full variable domain, completed using reference TRBV25-1 and TRBJ2-4, is EADIYQTPRYLVIGTGKKITLECSQTMGHDKMYWYQQDPGMELHLIHYSYGVNSTEKGDLSSESTVSRIRTEHFPLTLESARPSHTSQYLCASSEYLQAQNIQYFGAGTRLSVL.

This clonotype was detected a few times. V gene TRBV28 combines with J gene TRBJ2-6; no firm D call. Germline values: CDR1 MDHEN, CDR2 SYDVKM. With 1 base removed from V and 0 bases from J, the gap between germline ends came to 13 bases. The length of the CDR3 is 18 residues. Here the CDR3 DNA reads TGTGCCAGCAGTTTATTTCTGGGCCAAAGCTCTGGGGCCAACGTCCTGACTTTC. Translated, it gives CASSLFLGQSSGANVLTF. The complete variable domain, with remaining parts taken from reference TRBV28 and TRBJ2-6, reads DVKVTQSSRYLVKRTGEKVFLECVQDMDHENMFWYRQDPGLGLRLIYFSYDVKMKEKGDIPEGYSVSREKKERFSLILESASTNQTSMYLCASSLFLGQSSGANVLTFGAGSRLTVL.

The chain joins TRBV28 to TRBJ2-5; 10 bases are shared with TRBD2. The J call may be wrong; the DNA end is better matched by TRBJ2-1. Looked up from germline, CDR1 is MDHEN and CDR2 is SYDVKM. This CDR3 has 14 amino acids. CDR3 sequence (DNA): TGTGCCAGCAGGATACTAGCGGGATACAATGAGCAGTTCTTC. This translates into CASRILAGYNEQFF.

The V gene is TRBV6-1, the J gene TRBJ2-6, with 9 bases lining up with TRBD2. Germline V gene data show CDR1 as MNHNS and CDR2 as SASEGT. V lost 3 bases, J lost 2 bases, and 2 bases stayed unmatched. The CDR3 is 16 amino acids. CDR3 coding DNA: TGTGCCAGCAGTGAGGTAGCGGGAGCTGGGGCCAACGTCCTGACTTTC. It encodes CASSEVAGAGANVLTF.